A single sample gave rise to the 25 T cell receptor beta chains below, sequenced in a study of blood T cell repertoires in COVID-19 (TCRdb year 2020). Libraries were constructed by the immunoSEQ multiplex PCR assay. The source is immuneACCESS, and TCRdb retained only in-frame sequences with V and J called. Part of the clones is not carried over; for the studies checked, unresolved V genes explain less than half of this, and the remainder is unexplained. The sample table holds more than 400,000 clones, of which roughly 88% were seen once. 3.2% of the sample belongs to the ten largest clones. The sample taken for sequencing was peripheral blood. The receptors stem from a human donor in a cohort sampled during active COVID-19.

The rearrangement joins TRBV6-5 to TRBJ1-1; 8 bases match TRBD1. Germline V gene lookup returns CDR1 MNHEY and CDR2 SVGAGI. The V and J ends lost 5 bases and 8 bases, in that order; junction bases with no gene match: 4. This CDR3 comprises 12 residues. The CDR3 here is CASSKRTGEAFF. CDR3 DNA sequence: TGTGCCAGCAGTAAACGGACAGGGGAAGCTTTCTTT.

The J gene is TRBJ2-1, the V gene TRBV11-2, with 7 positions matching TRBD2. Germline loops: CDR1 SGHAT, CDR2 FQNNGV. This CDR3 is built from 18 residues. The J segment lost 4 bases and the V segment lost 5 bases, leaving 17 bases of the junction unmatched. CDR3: CASSPRAGAPALYNEQFF. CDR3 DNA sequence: TGTGCCAGCAGCCCAAGGGCGGGAGCTCCCGCCCTTTACAATGAGCAGTTCTTC.

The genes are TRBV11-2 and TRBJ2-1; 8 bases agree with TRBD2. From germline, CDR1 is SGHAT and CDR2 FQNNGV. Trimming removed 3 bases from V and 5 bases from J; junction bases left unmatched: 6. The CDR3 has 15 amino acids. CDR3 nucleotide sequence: TGTGCCAGCAGCTTCAGCGGGAGTTTAAACAATGAGCAGTTCTTC. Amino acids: CASSFSGSLNNEQFF.

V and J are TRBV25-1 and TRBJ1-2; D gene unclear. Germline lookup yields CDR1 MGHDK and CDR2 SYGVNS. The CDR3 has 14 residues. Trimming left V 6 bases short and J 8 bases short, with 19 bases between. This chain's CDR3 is CASRGSGNLGGYTF. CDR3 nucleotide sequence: TGTGCCAGCAGAGGATCGGGGAACCTCGGCGGCTACACCTTC.

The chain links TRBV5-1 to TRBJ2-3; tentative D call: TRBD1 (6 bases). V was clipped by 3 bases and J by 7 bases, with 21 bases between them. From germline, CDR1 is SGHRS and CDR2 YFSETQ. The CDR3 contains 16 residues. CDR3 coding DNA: TGCGCCAGCAGCTCCCCCGGAGGACAGCCAACAAATACGCAGTATTTT. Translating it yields CASSSPGGQPTNTQYF. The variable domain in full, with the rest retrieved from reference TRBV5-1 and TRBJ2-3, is KAGVTQTPRYLIKTRGQQVTLSCSPISGHRSVSWYQQTPGQGLQFLFEYFSETQRNKGNFPGRFSGRQFSNSRSEMNVSTLELGDSALYLCASSSPGGQPTNTQYFGPGTRLTVL.

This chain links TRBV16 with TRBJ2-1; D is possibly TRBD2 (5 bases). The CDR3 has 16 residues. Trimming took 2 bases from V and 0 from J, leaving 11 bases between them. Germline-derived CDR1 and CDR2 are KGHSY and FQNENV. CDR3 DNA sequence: TGTGCCAGCAGCCAACCAAGACTAAGCTCCTACAATGAGCAGTTCTTC. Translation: CASSQPRLSSYNEQFF.

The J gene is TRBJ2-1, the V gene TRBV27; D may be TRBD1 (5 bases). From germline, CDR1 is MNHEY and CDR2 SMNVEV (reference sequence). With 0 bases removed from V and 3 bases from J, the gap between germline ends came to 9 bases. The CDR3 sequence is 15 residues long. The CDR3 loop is CASSLSIGDYNEQFF. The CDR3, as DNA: TGTGCCAGCAGTTTATCGATAGGGGACTACAATGAGCAGTTCTTC.

CDR3: CASSPLRRGFTEAFF. CDR3 bases: TGTGCCAGCAGCCCCCTCCGGAGGGGATTCACTGAAGCTTTCTTT. The chain employs TRBV7-2 and TRBJ1-1; weak D call: TRBD1 (5 bases). V lost 5 bases to trimming and J lost 4 bases, with 17 bases between them. The CDR3 spans 15 residues. CDR1 SGHTA and CDR2 FQGNSA come from the germline V gene. Filled out from reference TRBV7-2 and TRBJ1-1, the complete variable domain reads GAGVSQSPSNKVTEKGKDVELRCDPISGHTALYWYRQSLGQGLEFLIYFQGNSAPDKSGLPSDRFSAERTGGSVSTLTIQRTQQEDSAVYLCASSPLRRGFTEAFFGQGTRLTVV.

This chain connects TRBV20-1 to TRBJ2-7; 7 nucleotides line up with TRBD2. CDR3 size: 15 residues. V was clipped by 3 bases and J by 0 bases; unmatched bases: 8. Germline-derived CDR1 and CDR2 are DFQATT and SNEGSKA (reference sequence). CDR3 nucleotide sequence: TGCAGTGCTAGTGCCCAGCGGGAACCCTCCTACGAGCAGTACTTC. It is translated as CSASAQREPSYEQYF.

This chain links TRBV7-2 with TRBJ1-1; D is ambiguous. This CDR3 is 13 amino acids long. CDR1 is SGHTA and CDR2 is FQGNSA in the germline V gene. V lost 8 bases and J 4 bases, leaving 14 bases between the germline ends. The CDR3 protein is CASRAGLPTEAFF. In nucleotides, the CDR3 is TGTGCCAGCCGCGCGGGGTTGCCCACTGAAGCTTTCTTT.

The CDR3 loop reads CAWTRQRGGTNEKLFF. CDR3 nucleotides: TGTGCCTGGACCCGACAACGGGGGGGAACTAATGAAAAACTGTTTTTT. The gene calls are TRBV30 and TRBJ1-4, with a possible D match to TRBD1 (5 bases). V lost 4 bases and J 1 base, leaving 16 bases between the germline ends. This CDR3 is built from 16 residues. Per the germline V gene, CDR1 is GTSNPN and CDR2 is SVGIG (reference sequence).

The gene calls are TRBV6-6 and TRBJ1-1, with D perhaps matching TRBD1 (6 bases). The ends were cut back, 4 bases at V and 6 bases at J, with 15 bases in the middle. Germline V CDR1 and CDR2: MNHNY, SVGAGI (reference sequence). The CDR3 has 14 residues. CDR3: CASSLQGYVAEAFF. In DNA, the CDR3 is TGTGCCAGCAGTTTGCAGGGGTATGTGGCTGAAGCTTTCTTT.

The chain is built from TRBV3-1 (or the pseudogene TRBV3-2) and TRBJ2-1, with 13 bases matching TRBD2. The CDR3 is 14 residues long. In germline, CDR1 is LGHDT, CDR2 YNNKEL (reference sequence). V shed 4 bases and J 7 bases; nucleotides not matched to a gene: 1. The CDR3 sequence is CASSPGLAGNEQFF. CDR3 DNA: TGTGCCAGCAGCCCGGGACTAGCGGGAAATGAGCAGTTCTTC.

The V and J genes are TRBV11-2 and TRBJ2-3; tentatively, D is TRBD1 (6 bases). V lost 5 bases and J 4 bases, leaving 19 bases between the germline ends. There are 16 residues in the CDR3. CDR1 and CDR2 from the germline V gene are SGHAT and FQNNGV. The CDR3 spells CASSLKGGQWADTQYF. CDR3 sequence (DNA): TGTGCCAGCAGCCTCAAAGGAGGACAGTGGGCAGATACGCAGTATTTT.

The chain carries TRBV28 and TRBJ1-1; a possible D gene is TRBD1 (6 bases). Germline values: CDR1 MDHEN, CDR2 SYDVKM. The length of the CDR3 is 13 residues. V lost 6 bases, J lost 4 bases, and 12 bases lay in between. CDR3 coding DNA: TGTGCCAGCAGGAGGGGGGGGCGCACTGAAGCTTTCTTT. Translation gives CASRRGGRTEAFF.

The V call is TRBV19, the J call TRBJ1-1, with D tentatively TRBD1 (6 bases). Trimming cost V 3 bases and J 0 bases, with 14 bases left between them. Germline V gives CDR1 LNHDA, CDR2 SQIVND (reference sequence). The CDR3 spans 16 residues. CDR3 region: CASSIIGTNLNTEAFF. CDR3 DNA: TGTGCCAGTAGTATTATAGGGACAAACTTGAACACTGAAGCTTTCTTT.

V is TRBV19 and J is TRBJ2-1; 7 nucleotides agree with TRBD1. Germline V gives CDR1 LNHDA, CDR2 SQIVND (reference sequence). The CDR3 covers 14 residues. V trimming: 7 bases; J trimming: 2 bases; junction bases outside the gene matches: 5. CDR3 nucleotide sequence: TGTGCCAGTACGGGAACAGGGGCCTACAATGAGCAGTTCTTC. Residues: CASTGTGAYNEQFF.

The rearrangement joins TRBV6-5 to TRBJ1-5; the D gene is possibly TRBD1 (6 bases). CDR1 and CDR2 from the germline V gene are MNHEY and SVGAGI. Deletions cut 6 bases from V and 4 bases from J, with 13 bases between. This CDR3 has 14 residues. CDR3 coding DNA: TGTGCCAGCAGGCGAGTAACAGGGAATCAGCCCCAGCATTTT. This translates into CASRRVTGNQPQHF.

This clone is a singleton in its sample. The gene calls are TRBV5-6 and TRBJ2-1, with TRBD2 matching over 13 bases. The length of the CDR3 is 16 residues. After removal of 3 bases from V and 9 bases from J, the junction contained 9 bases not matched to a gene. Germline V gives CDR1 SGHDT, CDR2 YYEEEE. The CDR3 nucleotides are TGTGCCAGCAGCTATGGACTAGCGGGAGTAGGTGGTGAGCAGTTCTTC. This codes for CASSYGLAGVGGEQFF.

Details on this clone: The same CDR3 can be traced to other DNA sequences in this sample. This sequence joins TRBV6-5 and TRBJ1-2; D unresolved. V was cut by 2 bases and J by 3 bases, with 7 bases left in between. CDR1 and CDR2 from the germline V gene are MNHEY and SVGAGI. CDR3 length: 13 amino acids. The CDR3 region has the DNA TGTGCCAGCAGTTACGAACGGTACTATGGCTACACCTTC. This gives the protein CASSYERYYGYTF.

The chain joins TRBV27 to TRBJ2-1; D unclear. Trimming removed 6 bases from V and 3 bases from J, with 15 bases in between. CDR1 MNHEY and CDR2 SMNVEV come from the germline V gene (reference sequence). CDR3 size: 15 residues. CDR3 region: CASSFGQAYYNEQFF. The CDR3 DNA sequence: TGTGCCAGCAGCTTTGGCCAGGCGTACTACAATGAGCAGTTCTTC.

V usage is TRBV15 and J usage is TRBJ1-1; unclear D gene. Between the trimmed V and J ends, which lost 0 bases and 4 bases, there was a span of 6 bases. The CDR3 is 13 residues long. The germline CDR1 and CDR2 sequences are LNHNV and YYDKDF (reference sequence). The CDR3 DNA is TGTGCCACCAGCAGAGATCGGAGCACTGAAGCTTTCTTT. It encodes CATSRDRSTEAFF.

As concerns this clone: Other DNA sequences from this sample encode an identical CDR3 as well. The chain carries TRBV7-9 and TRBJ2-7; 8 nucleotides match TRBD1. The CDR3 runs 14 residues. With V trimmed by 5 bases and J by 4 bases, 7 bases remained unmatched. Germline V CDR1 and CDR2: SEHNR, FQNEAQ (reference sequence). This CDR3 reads CASSRGQGNYEQYF. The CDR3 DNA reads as TGTGCCAGCAGCCGAGGACAGGGTAATTACGAGCAGTACTTC.

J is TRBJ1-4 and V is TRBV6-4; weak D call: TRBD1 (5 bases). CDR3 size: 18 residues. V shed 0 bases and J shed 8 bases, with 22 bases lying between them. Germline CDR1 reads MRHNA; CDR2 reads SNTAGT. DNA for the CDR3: TGTGCCAGCAGTGACTCGGGGGACTGGGGAAGCCTCCCAGAAAAACTGTTTTTT. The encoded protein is CASSDSGDWGSLPEKLFF.

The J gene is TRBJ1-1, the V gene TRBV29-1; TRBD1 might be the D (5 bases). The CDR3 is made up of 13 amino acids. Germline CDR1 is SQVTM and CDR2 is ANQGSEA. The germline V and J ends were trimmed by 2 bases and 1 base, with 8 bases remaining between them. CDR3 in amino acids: CSVESDRNTEAFF. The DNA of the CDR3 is TGCAGCGTTGAATCAGACAGGAACACTGAAGCTTTCTTT.